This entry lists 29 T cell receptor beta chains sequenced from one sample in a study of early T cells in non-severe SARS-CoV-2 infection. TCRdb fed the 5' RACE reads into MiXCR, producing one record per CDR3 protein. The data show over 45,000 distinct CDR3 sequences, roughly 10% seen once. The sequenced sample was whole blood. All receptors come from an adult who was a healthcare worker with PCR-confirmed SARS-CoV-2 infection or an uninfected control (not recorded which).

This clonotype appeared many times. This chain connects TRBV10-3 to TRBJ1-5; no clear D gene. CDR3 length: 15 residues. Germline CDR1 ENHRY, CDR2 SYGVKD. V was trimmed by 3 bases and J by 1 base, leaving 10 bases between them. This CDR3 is CAISDPHTSNQPQHF. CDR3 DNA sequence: TGTGCCATCAGTGACCCTCACACCAGCAATCAGCCCCAGCATTTT.

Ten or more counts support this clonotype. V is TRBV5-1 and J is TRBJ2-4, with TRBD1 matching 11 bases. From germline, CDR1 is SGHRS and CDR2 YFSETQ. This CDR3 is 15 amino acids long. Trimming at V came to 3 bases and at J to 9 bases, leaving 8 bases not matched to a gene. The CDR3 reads CASSWTGGKNFIQYF. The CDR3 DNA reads TGCGCCAGCAGCTGGACAGGGGGCAAAAATTTCATTCAGTACTTC.

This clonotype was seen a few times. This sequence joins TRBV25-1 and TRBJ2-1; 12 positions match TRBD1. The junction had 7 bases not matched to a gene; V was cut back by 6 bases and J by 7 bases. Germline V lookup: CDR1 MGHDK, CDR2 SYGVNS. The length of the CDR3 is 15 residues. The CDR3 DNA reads TGTGCCAGCAGCTGGGGGACAGGGGGCATAAATGAGCAGTTCTTC. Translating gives CASSWGTGGINEQFF.

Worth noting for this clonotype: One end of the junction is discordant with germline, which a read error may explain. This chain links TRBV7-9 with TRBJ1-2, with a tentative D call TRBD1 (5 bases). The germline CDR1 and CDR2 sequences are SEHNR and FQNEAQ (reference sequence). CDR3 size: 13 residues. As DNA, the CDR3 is TGTGCCAGCAGCACTGACAGCCGCTCCATCTCTCGTTTC. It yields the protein CASSTDSRSISRF.

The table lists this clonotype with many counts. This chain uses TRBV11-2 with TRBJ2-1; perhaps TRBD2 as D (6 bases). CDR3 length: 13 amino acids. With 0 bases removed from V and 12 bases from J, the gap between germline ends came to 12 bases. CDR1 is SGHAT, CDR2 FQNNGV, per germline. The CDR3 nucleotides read TGTGCCAGCAGCTTAGATCGTGGGACTTCGCAGTTCTTC. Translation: CASSLDRGTSQFF.

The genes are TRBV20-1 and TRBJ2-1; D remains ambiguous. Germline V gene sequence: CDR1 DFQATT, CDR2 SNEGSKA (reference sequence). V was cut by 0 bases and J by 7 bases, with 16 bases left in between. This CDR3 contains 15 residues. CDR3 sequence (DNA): TGCAGTGCTAGAGATTTCGTGACCTCTCGTAATGAGCAGTTCTTC. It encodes CSARDFVTSRNEQFF.

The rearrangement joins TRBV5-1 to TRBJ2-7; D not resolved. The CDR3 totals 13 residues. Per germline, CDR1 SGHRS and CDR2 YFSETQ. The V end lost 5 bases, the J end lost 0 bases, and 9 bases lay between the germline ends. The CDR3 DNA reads TGCGCCAGCAGGGAAGACGTCTCCTACGAGCAGTACTTC. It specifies CASREDVSYEQYF.

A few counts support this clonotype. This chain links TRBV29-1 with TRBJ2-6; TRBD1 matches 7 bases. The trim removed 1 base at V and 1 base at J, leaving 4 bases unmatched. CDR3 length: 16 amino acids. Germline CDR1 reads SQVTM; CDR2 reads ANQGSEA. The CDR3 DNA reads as TGCAGCGTTGAAGGGACAGGCTTTTCTGGGGCCAACGTCCTGACTTTC. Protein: CSVEGTGFSGANVLTF.

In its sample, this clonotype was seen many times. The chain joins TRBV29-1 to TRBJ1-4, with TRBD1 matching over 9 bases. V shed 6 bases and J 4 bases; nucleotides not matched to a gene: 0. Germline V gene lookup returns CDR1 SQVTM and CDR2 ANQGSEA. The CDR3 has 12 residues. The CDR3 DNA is TGCAGCGTGGGACAGGGTAATGAAAAACTGTTTTTT. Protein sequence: CSVGQGNEKLFF.

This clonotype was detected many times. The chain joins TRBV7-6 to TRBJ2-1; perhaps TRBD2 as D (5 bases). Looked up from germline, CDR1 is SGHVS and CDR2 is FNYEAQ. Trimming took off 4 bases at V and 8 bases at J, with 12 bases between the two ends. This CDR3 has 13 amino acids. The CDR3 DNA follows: TGTGCCAGCAGCTCTTTAGCGTGGGATGAGCAGTTCTTC. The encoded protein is CASSSLAWDEQFF.

The DNA of the CDR3 is TGCGCCAGCAGCCAAGATGGGCGGGACTGGTTAGATACGCAGTATTTT. Amino acid sequence: CASSQDGRDWLDTQYF. This rearrangement joins TRBV4-3 to TRBJ2-3, with D tentatively TRBD2 (6 bases). Trimming pared 0 bases from V and 5 bases from J, leaving 15 bases between. This CDR3 is built from 16 residues. Germline V CDR1 and CDR2: LGHNA, YSLEER.

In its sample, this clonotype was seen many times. CDR3 residues: CASSLDAAGGENIQYF. Written as DNA, the CDR3 is TGCGCCAGCAGCTTGGACGCGGCGGGAGGGGAAAACATTCAGTACTTC. This chain uses TRBV5-1 with TRBJ2-4; 9 bases agree with TRBD2. The CDR3 covers 16 residues. With V trimmed by 0 bases and J by 5 bases, 6 bases remained unmatched. Germline V gives CDR1 SGHRS, CDR2 YFSETQ. The full variable domain, its missing parts supplied by reference TRBV5-1 and TRBJ2-4, is KAGVTQTPRYLIKTRGQQVTLSCSPISGHRSVSWYQQTPGQGLQFLFEYFSETQRNKGNFPGRFSGRQFSNSRSEMNVSTLELGDSALYLCASSLDAAGGENIQYFGAGTRLSVL.

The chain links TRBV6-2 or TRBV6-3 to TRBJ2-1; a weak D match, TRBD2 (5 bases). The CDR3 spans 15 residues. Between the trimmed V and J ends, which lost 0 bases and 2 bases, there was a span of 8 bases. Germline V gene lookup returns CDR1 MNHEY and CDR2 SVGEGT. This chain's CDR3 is CASSYSRVAYNEQFF. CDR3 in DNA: TGTGCCAGCAGTTACTCGAGGGTAGCCTACAATGAGCAGTTCTTC.

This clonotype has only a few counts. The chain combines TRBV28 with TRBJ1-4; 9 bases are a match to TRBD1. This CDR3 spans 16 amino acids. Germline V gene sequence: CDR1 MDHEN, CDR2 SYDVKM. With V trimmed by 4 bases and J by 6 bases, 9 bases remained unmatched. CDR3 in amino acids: CASSSSQGARDEKLFF. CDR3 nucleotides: TGTGCCAGCAGTTCCTCACAGGGGGCGCGTGATGAAAAACTGTTTTTT.

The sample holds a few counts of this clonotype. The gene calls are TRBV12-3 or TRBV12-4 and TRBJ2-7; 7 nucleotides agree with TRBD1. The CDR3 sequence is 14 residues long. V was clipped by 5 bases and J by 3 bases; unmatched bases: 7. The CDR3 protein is CASSPSGQNYEQYF. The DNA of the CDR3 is TGTGCCAGCAGTCCCTCGGGACAGAACTACGAGCAGTACTTC.

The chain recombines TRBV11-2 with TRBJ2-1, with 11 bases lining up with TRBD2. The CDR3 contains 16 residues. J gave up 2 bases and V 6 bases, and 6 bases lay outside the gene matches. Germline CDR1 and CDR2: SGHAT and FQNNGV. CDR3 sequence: CASRPGLAAAYNEQFF. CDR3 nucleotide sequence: TGTGCCAGCAGGCCGGGACTAGCGGCCGCCTACAATGAGCAGTTCTTC.

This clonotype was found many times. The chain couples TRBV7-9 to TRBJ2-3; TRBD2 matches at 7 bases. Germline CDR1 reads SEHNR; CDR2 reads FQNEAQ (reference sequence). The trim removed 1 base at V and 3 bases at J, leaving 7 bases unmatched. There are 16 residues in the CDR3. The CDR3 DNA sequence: TGTGCCAGCAGCTTAGGAGTTTCGGGAGGTACAGATACGCAGTATTTT. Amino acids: CASSLGVSGGTDTQYF.

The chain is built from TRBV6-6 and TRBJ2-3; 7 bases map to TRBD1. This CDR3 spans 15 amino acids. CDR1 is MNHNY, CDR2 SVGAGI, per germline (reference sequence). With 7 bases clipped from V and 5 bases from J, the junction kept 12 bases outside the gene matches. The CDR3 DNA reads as TGTGCCAGCATGGATAGGGACAGCGCGGGAGATACGCAGTATTTT. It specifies CASMDRDSAGDTQYF.

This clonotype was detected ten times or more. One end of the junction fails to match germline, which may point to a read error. CDR3 sequence: CASRQGTGDSNQPQHF. CDR3 coding DNA: TGCGCCAGCAGACAAGGGACAGGGGATAGCAATCAGCCCCAGCATTTT. This sequence joins TRBV4-1 and TRBJ1-5, with 10 positions matching TRBD1. CDR1 MGHRA and CDR2 YSYEKL come from the germline V gene. This CDR3 has 16 residues.

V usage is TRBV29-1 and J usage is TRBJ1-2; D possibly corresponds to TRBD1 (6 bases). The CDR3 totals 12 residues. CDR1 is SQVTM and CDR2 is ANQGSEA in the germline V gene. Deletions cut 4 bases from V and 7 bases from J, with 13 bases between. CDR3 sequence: CSVVLGALGYTF. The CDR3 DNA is TGCAGCGTTGTATTGGGGGCGCTTGGCTACACCTTC. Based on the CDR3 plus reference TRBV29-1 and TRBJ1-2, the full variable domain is SAVISQKPSRDICQRGTSLTIQCQVDSQVTMMFWYRQQPGQSLTLIATANQGSEATYESGFVIDKFPISRPNLTFSTLTVSNMSPEDSSIYLCSVVLGALGYTFGSGTRLTVV.

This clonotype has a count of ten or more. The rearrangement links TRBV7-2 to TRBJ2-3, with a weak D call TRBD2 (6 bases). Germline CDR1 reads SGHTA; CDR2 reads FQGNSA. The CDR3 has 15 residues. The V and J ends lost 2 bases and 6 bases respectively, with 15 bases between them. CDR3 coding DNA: TGTGCCAGCAGCTTAATGCGGGGCCTGGGGGATACGCAGTATTTT. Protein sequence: CASSLMRGLGDTQYF.

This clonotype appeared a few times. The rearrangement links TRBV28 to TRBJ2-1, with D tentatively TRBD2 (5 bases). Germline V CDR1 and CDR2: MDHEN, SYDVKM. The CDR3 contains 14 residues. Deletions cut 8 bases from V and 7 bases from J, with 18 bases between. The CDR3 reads CASGIPGTRNEQFF. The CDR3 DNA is TGTGCCAGCGGTATTCCGGGAACCCGTAATGAGCAGTTCTTC.

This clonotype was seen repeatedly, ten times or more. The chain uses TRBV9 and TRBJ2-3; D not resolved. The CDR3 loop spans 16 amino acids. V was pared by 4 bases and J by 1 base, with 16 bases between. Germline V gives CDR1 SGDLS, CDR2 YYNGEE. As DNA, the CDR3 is TGTGCCAGCAGCCCTCCCCTCATTGGGGGCACAGATACGCAGTATTTT. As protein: CASSPPLIGGTDTQYF.

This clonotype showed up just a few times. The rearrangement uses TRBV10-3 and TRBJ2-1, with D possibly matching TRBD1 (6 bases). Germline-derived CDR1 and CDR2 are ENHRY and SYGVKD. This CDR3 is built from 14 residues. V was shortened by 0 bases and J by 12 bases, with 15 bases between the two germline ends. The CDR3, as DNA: TGTGCCATCAGTGAGTCGAATTCGAGGGGGTCGCAGTTCTTC. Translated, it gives CAISESNSRGSQFF.

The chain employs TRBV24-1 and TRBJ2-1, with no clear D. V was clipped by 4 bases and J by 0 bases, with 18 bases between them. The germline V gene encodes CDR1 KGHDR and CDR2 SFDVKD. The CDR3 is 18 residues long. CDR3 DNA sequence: TGTGCCACCAGTGAGGCCACTCGGACGGGCAGCTCCTACAATGAGCAGTTCTTC. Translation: CATSEATRTGSSYNEQFF.

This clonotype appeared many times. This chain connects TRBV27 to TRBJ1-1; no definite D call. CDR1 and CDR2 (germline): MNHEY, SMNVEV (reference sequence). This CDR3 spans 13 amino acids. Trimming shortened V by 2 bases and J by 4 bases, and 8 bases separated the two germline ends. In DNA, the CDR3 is TGTGCCAGCAGTTTAGGGCGGGGCACTGAAGCTTTCTTT. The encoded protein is CASSLGRGTEAFF.

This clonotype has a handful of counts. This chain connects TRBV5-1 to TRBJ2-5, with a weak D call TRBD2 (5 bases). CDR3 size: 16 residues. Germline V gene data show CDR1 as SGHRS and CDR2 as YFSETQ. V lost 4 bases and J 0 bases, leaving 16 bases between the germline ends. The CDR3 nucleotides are TGCGCCAGCAGCCTGGGCCGGGATTCTTACCAAGAGACCCAGTACTTC. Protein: CASSLGRDSYQETQYF.

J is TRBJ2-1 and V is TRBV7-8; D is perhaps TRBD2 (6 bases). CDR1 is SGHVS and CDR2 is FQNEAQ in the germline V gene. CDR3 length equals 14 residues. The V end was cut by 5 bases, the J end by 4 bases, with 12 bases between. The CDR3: CASSPTRRYNEQFF. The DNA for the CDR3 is TGTGCCAGCAGCCCGACTAGAAGATACAATGAGCAGTTCTTC.

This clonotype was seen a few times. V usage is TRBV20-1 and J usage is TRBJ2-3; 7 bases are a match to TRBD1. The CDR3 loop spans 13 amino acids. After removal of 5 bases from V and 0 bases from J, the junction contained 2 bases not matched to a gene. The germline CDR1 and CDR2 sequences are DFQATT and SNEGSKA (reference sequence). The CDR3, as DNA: TGCAGTGCTGGGACAGCTAGCACAGATACGCAGTATTTT. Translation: CSAGTASTDTQYF.